The sequence of this TCR beta chain was determined in a study of CD4 T cells in relation to SARS-CoV-2 and coronaviruses. Regarding the study as a whole: Pre-pandemic and post-infection samples never came from the same donor. In roughly 60% of donors, memory CD4+ clonotypes crossrecognized SARS-CoV-2 and at least one common cold coronavirus spike.

The V gene lost 2 bases and the J gene lost 3 bases, with 5 bases spanning the gap. Germline V gene lookup returns CDR1 MNHEY and CDR2 SVGEGT. CDR3 length equals 12 residues. The protocol was immunoSEQ multiplex PCR, while the TCRdb copy is restricted to in-frame clones and leaves out a portion. The table includes some 42,000 clones, around 89% detected once. A note on this clone: Its antigen remains unknown.

This receptor was taken from an adult with COVID-19. The specimen was memory CD4+ T cells from PBMCs. The chain uses TRBV6-2 or TRBV6-3 and TRBJ2-7; D remains ambiguous. The CDR3 here is CASSYMDYEQYF. The DNA of the CDR3 is TGTGCCAGCAGTTACATGGACTACGAGCAGTACTTC.